This TCR beta chain was profiled in a study of cytomegalovirus exposure and HLA in healthy donors. Study-level findings and limits: Upon later analysis, HLA-associated TCR beta chains proved more clonally expanded than other, equally common chains. Some highly shared sequence variants likely arose as a pipeline artifact.

A remark on this clone: The antigen is undetermined.

Germline CDR1 SGHRS, CDR2 YFSETQ. The CDR3 has 13 residues. V dropped 3 bases and J dropped 8 bases, with 9 bases sitting between them. PCR primers comprised 60 Vbeta and 13 Jbeta primers. Sequencing used immunoSEQ multiplex PCR; TCRdb keeps in-frame clones, though not all of them. This table has some 140,000 clones, under 75% appearing once. The origin of this receptor is a woman between 40 and 55 years old in good health and CMV-seronegative. The V gene is TRBV5-1, the J gene TRBJ1-6; possible D gene TRBD1, 5 bases. Sequenced sample: PBMCs. The CDR3 DNA reads as TGCGCCAGCAGCTCAGGGTTCGATTCACCCCTCCACTTT. Protein: CASSSGFDSPLHF.